This passage covers 26 T cell receptor beta chains from one sample sequenced in a study of blood T cell repertoires in COVID-19 (TCRdb year 2020). Library generation was performed with the immunoSEQ multiplex PCR assay. Held by TCRdb, this immuneACCESS table contains in-frame sequences only and omits some clones. Under half of the omission traces to an unresolved V gene where checked; the cause of the rest is unknown. Here the sample has approximately 250,000 clones; more than 75% occur a single time. 5.5% to 6% of the sample goes to the ten largest clones. Sequenced sample: peripheral blood. These receptors were obtained from an elderly woman with COVID-19, enrolled during active disease.

The V and J genes are TRBV19 and TRBJ1-1; TRBD1 matches at 7 bases. Germline CDR1 and CDR2: LNHDA and SQIVND (reference sequence). V lost 11 bases and J lost 0; bases outside the gene matches: 6. This CDR3 is built from 13 residues. CDR3 coding DNA: TGTGCCTGCGCGGGACAGATGAACACTGAAGCTTTCTTT. It codes for CACAGQMNTEAFF.

CDR3 region: CASSSGTGNEKLFF. The CDR3 region has the DNA TGTGCCAGCAGCTCCGGGACAGGGAATGAAAAACTGTTTTTT. The chain combines TRBV7-2 with TRBJ1-4, with 9 bases matching TRBD1. The CDR3 consists of 14 residues. CDR1 and CDR2 (germline): SGHTA, FQGNSA. V lost 4 bases and J lost 5; bases outside the gene matches: 2.

CDR3 nucleotides: TGTGCCAGCAGTTCCGGGACGGCGGGGGAGACCCAGTACTTC. Translation gives CASSSGTAGETQYF. The rearrangement joins TRBV6-5 to TRBJ2-5, with a possible D match to TRBD2 (6 bases). V was pared by 4 bases and J by 5 bases, with 14 bases between. Germline lookup yields CDR1 MNHEY and CDR2 SVGAGI. CDR3 length equals 14 residues.

This chain connects TRBV28 to TRBJ2-1, with a tentative D call TRBD2 (6 bases). Per germline, CDR1 MDHEN and CDR2 SYDVKM. There are 16 residues in the CDR3. Deletions cut 5 bases from V and 4 bases from J, with 18 bases between. Written as DNA, the CDR3 is TGTGCCAGCAGTGGAACCGGGACTGGCCTTTACAATGAGCAGTTCTTC. Its translation: CASSGTGTGLYNEQFF.

The rearrangement uses TRBV25-1 and TRBJ1-2, with 12 nucleotides matching TRBD1. Looked up from germline, CDR1 is MGHDK and CDR2 is SYGVNS. The CDR3 sequence is 15 residues long. Unmatched junction bases numbered 7, after V lost 4 bases and J lost 7 bases. The CDR3 protein is CASSATGTGGVGYTF. The CDR3 nucleotides read TGTGCCAGCAGTGCCACCGGGACAGGGGGCGTTGGCTACACCTTC.

The V gene is TRBV4-1, the J gene TRBJ2-5; no reliable D call. Germline V CDR1 and CDR2: MGHRA, YSYEKL. Between the trimmed V and J ends, which lost 1 base and 5 bases, there was a span of 20 bases. The CDR3 covers 17 residues. The CDR3 loop reads CASSQAPLRSIGETQYF. CDR3 sequence (DNA): TGCGCCAGCAGCCAAGCCCCGCTTAGGAGCATAGGTGAGACCCAGTACTTC.

The V gene is TRBV12-3 or TRBV12-4, the J gene TRBJ1-2; weak D call: TRBD1 (5 bases). V lost 3 bases, J lost 4 bases, and 9 bases lay in between. This CDR3 contains 13 residues. The CDR3 region is CASSFRQGYGYTF. The CDR3 bases are TGTGCCAGCAGTTTTCGCCAGGGCTATGGCTACACCTTC.

This chain connects TRBV18 to TRBJ1-1; D perhaps matches TRBD1 (5 bases). Germline CDR1 and CDR2: KGHSH and LQKENI. CDR3 length equals 14 residues. V was pared by 6 bases and J by 5 bases, with 16 bases between. This chain's CDR3 is CASSQSPGGTEAFF. CDR3 bases: TGTGCCAGCTCTCAAAGCCCGGGGGGTACTGAAGCTTTCTTT.

The chain uses TRBV3-1 (or the pseudogene TRBV3-2) and TRBJ1-2, with TRBD1 matching over 7 bases. The germline V gene has CDR1 LGHDT and CDR2 YNNKEL (reference sequence). Trimming took 4 bases from V and 2 from J; bases not matched to a gene: 1. The CDR3 has 13 amino acids. CDR3 nucleotides: TGTGCCAGCAGCCCGGACAGGAACTATGGCTACACCTTC. Translated: CASSPDRNYGYTF.

V and J are TRBV24-1 and TRBJ1-2; TRBD1 matches 12 bases. This CDR3 is built from 19 residues. V lost 3 bases, J lost 4 bases, and 14 bases stayed unmatched. Germline lookup yields CDR1 KGHDR and CDR2 SFDVKD. CDR3: CATSDPTRDRGHEVYGYTF. In DNA form, the CDR3 reads TGTGCCACCAGTGATCCTACCCGGGACAGGGGGCATGAGGTCTATGGCTACACCTTC.

The rearrangement joins TRBV5-6 to TRBJ1-5; D is undetermined. This CDR3 is built from 16 residues. Germline V gene data show CDR1 as SGHDT and CDR2 as YYEEEE. Trimming shortened V by 1 base and J by 1 base, and 12 bases separated the two germline ends. CDR3 coding DNA: TGTGCCAGCAGCTTGTTCTCGCGCCTCAGCAATCAGCCCCAGCATTTT. Translating gives CASSLFSRLSNQPQHF.

This clone has more than one count but fewer than ten. V and J are TRBV18 and TRBJ1-1; 7 bases fit TRBD1. From germline, CDR1 is KGHSH and CDR2 LQKENI. CDR3 size: 17 residues. V lost 3 bases to trimming and J lost 3 bases; unmatched junction nucleotides: 13. The CDR3 coding sequence is TGTGCCAGCTCACCCTCGAAACAGGGGCCTAGGGACACTGAAGCTTTCTTT. It codes for CASSPSKQGPRDTEAFF.

This clone has a handful of counts. The V and J genes are TRBV7-2 and TRBJ1-2, with 7 positions matching TRBD1. The junction had 8 bases not matched to a gene; V was cut back by 1 base and J by 6 bases. The CDR3 is 15 residues long. Germline V gene data show CDR1 as SGHTA and CDR2 as FQGNSA. The CDR3 sequence: CASSLENKGAHGYTF. The CDR3 DNA reads TGTGCCAGCAGCTTAGAGAACAAGGGGGCCCATGGCTACACCTTC.

The rearrangement joins TRBV7-2 to TRBJ1-4; 10 positions agree with TRBD1. The V segment lost 5 bases and the J segment 5 bases; nucleotides outside the gene matches: 5. This CDR3 comprises 15 residues. Germline CDR1 reads SGHTA; CDR2 reads FQGNSA. The CDR3 here is CASSPRTGGNEKLFF. The CDR3 DNA follows: TGTGCCAGCAGCCCCCGGACAGGGGGAAATGAAAAACTGTTTTTT. The full variable domain, its missing parts supplied by reference TRBV7-2 and TRBJ1-4, is GAGVSQSPSNKVTEKGKDVELRCDPISGHTALYWYRQSLGQGLEFLIYFQGNSAPDKSGLPSDRFSAERTGGSVSTLTIQRTQQEDSAVYLCASSPRTGGNEKLFFGSGTQLSVL.

This clone was counted a single time. The chain couples TRBV3-1 (or the pseudogene TRBV3-2) to TRBJ2-1, with 11 positions matching TRBD2. The germline gives CDR1 LGHDT, CDR2 YNNKEL (reference sequence). The CDR3 length is 18 residues. J gave up 7 bases and V 4 bases, and 15 bases lay outside the gene matches. CDR3 in DNA: TGTGCCAGCAGCCCGAGGGCTAGCGGGGGGCCTATAGAGAATGAGCAGTTCTTC. Translation gives CASSPRASGGPIENEQFF.

This clone was recorded a few times. CDR3 in DNA: TGTGCCTGGAGTAAACAGGCTCCTGCACCGAACACTGAAGCTTTCTTT. Translated: CAWSKQAPAPNTEAFF. V gene TRBV30 combines with J gene TRBJ1-1, with TRBD1 as a possible D gene (5 bases). The CDR3 runs to 16 residues. V gave up 2 bases and J gave up 1 base, with 17 bases separating them. Germline values: CDR1 GTSNPN, CDR2 SVGIG (reference sequence).

The rearrangement uses TRBV7-2 and TRBJ2-5, with 7 bases identical to TRBD1. The CDR3 loop spans 17 amino acids. V was clipped by 3 bases and J by 2 bases; unmatched bases: 12. CDR1 is SGHTA, CDR2 FQGNSA, per germline. Here the CDR3 DNA reads TGTGCCAGCAGCTTCCCACGCCGGCCGGGACAGCAAGAGACCCAGTACTTC. Its protein product is CASSFPRRPGQQETQYF.

The V call is TRBV5-1, the J call TRBJ1-2; 11 bases are shared with TRBD1. CDR1 and CDR2 from the germline V gene are SGHRS and YFSETQ. The CDR3 is 15 amino acids. J lost 7 bases, V lost 2 bases, and 7 bases had no gene match. The CDR3 protein is CASSFGTGGSGGYTF. For the CDR3, the DNA is TGCGCCAGCAGCTTTGGGACAGGGGGTTCGGGTGGCTACACCTTC.

V and J are TRBV7-8 and TRBJ2-2, with 7 bases matching TRBD1. Germline assignment: CDR1 SGHVS and CDR2 FQNEAQ. V shed 1 base and J 4 bases; nucleotides not matched to a gene: 3. The CDR3 length is 15 residues. The CDR3 loop is CASSLGDRFTGELFF. The CDR3 DNA is TGTGCCAGCAGCTTAGGGGACAGATTCACCGGGGAGCTGTTTTTT.

J is TRBJ2-7 and V is TRBV6-9, with 7 bases aligning to TRBD1. The CDR3 sequence is 13 residues long. With V trimmed by 7 bases and J by 4 bases, 7 bases remained unmatched. The germline gives CDR1 MNHGY, CDR2 SVAAGI. CDR3: CASTPGGEYEQYV. Written as DNA, the CDR3 is TGTGCCAGCACGCCAGGGGGAGAGTACGAGCAGTACGTC.

This chain connects TRBV6-5 to TRBJ1-2; 8 nucleotides agree with TRBD1. Germline CDR1 and CDR2: MNHEY and SVGAGI. The length of the CDR3 is 15 residues. The V segment lost 6 bases and the J segment 7 bases; nucleotides outside the gene matches: 13. Here the CDR3 DNA reads TGTGCCAGCAGCCGCCTCGTAGGACAGGGAAGTGGCTACACCTTC. It is translated as CASSRLVGQGSGYTF.

The V and J genes are TRBV9 and TRBJ1-3; D is perhaps TRBD1 (5 bases). V lost 3 bases to trimming and J lost 4 bases, with 11 bases between them. The CDR3 contains 14 residues. Germline CDR1 and CDR2: SGDLS and YYNGEE. The CDR3 region is CASSAGGSGNTIYF. CDR3 nucleotides: TGTGCCAGCAGCGCGGGGGGGTCAGGAAACACCATATATTTT.

The rearrangement uses TRBV28 and TRBJ1-5; D not resolved. Trimming cost V 5 bases and J 11 bases, with 16 bases left between them. This CDR3 is built from 13 residues. Germline V gene sequence: CDR1 MDHEN, CDR2 SYDVKM. CDR3 nucleotides: TGTGCCAGCAGTAATCTGGTTTTATCGGCCCAGCATTTT. Residues: CASSNLVLSAQHF.

The chain combines TRBV19 with TRBJ2-2; maybe TRBD1 (5 bases). The V and J ends lost 7 bases and 3 bases respectively, with 15 bases between them. Germline V gives CDR1 LNHDA, CDR2 SQIVND (reference sequence). This CDR3 contains 15 residues. Here the CDR3 reads CASTLHSGYTGELFF. The CDR3 DNA follows: TGTGCCAGTACCCTCCACTCAGGGTACACCGGGGAGCTGTTTTTT.

This clone was seen a few times. The gene calls are TRBV19 and TRBJ1-5, with D perhaps matching TRBD1 (6 bases). The CDR3 is 15 amino acids. V was pared by 9 bases and J by 0 bases, with 15 bases between. Per the germline V gene, CDR1 is LNHDA and CDR2 is SQIVND (reference sequence). DNA of the CDR3: TGTGCCAGCCTAGACAGGTCTTTTAGCAATCAGCCCCAGCATTTT. It yields the protein CASLDRSFSNQPQHF.

The rearrangement links TRBV2 to TRBJ1-4, with D possibly matching TRBD1 (6 bases). V was clipped by 5 bases and J by 6 bases, with 16 bases between them. The CDR3 loop spans 15 amino acids. Germline CDR1 reads SNHLY; CDR2 reads FYNNEI. CDR3 in DNA: TGTGCCAGCAGTTGGGGCCAGGGGCAGGATGAAAAACTGTTTTTT. Translated, it gives CASSWGQGQDEKLFF.